The entry below describes one T cell receptor (beta chain). Its antigen is as yet unknown. The junction differs from germline at one of its ends, possibly a read error. This CDR3 contains 8 residues. Germline CDR1 SGHTA, CDR2 FQGTGA. This specimen belongs to a study of T cells in Graves' hyperthyroidism and ophthalmopathy. Study-level points and caveats: Blood also held most thyroid clonotypes expanded beyond 0.001.

Clinical Activity Scores of at least 3, NOSPECS grades of at least 4 and durations under 3 months characterized ophthalmopathy patients. On the basis of clinical symptoms, serum thyroxine and TRAb, thyroid ultrasound and orbital computed tomography, diagnoses were made. The authors took PBMCs from 8 to 10 ml fresh peripheral blood. Researchers took RNA transcripts and amplified the TCR beta CDR3 regions from them. Carried out on the TCR CDR3, a first-round RT-PCR used the HTBI primer set. TCRdb passed the multiplex PCR reads through MiXCR, listing each CDR3 protein once. Here the sample spans about 300,000 distinct CDR3 sequences, approximately 18% being singletons.

This clonotype was obtained from a man in his forties or fifties with Graves' ophthalmopathy. The sequencing sample was made of blood. The chain carries TRBV7-3 and TRBJ1-5, with no clear D. CDR3 region: CASSPFGF. Here the CDR3 DNA reads TGTGCCAGCAGCCCCTTCGGATTT.